The 27 T cell receptor beta chains below were found in one sample sequenced in a study of blood T cell repertoires in COVID-19. Libraries were prepared by immunoSEQ multiplex PCR; TCRdb keeps only in-frame clonotypes and omits some of them. Altogether some 260,000 clones are present, 65% to 85% being singletons, with the ten largest covering roughly 4.2%. Sample: peripheral blood. These receptors were collected from a woman in her 40s with active or convalescent COVID-19.

This clone was counted between two and nine times. V usage is TRBV7-9 and J usage is TRBJ1-1; tentatively, D is TRBD1 (5 bases). Germline assignment: CDR1 SEHNR and CDR2 FQNEAQ (reference sequence). The CDR3 has 13 amino acids. Trimming cost V 10 bases and J 4 bases, with 16 bases left between them. The CDR3, as DNA: TGTGCCACCGGGGGGAAACAGACCACTGAAGCTTTCTTT. It is translated as CATGGKQTTEAFF.

This clone was observed a few times. The junction differs from germline at one of its ends, possibly a read error. This chain uses TRBV5-1 with TRBJ2-7; 8 nucleotides match TRBD1. This CDR3 has 15 amino acids. CDR1 and CDR2 from the germline V gene are SGHRS and YFSETQ. In DNA, the CDR3 is TGCGCCAGCCGCTTCCTGGGGACAGGCGCCTACGAGCAGTACTTC. It codes for CASRFLGTGAYEQYF.

The chain has TRBV19 and TRBJ1-2; tentatively, D is TRBD1 (6 bases). The V end lost 3 bases, the J end lost 3 bases, and 14 bases lay between the germline ends. This CDR3 region has 15 residues. Germline V lookup: CDR1 LNHDA, CDR2 SQIVND (reference sequence). CDR3 sequence: CASSIQSDSDYGYTF. The CDR3 coding sequence is TGTGCCAGTAGTATTCAGTCGGACAGCGACTATGGCTACACCTTC.

The rearrangement uses TRBV18 and TRBJ2-6, with D perhaps matching TRBD2 (5 bases). Germline CDR1 KGHSH, CDR2 LQKENI. V lost 3 bases to trimming and J lost 3 bases, with 12 bases between them. The CDR3 covers 16 residues. CDR3 sequence: CASSPTGGYGANVLTF. The CDR3 coding sequence is TGTGCCAGCTCACCTACCGGAGGTTATGGGGCCAACGTCCTGACTTTC. The variable domain in full, with the rest retrieved from reference TRBV18 and TRBJ2-6, is NAGVMQNPRHLVRRRGQEARLRCSPMKGHSHVYWYRQLPEEGLKFMVYLQKENIIDESGMPKERFSAEFPKEGPSILRIQQVVRGDSAAYFCASSPTGGYGANVLTFGAGSRLTVL.

The chain recombines TRBV10-3 with TRBJ1-4, with a possible D match to TRBD1 (6 bases). CDR3 length: 13 amino acids. V was cut by 7 bases and J by 7 bases, with 13 bases left in between. Germline V gene lookup returns CDR1 ENHRY and CDR2 SYGVKD. The CDR3 protein is CAIKGDISEKLFF. For the CDR3, the DNA is TGTGCCATCAAAGGGGACATAAGTGAAAAACTGTTTTTT.

V gene TRBV6-5 combines with J gene TRBJ1-2; 10 bases line up with TRBD1. Trimming removed 6 bases from V and 8 bases from J; junction bases left unmatched: 12. Germline V gene sequence: CDR1 MNHEY, CDR2 SVGAGI. The CDR3 is made up of 15 amino acids. CDR3 in DNA: TGTGCCAGCAGCAAGCAGGGACAGGGGATACGAGGCTACACCTTC. Its translation: CASSKQGQGIRGYTF.

The chain combines TRBV7-3 with TRBJ1-1; possible D gene TRBD1, 6 bases. Per germline, CDR1 SGHTA and CDR2 FQGTGA. Deletions cut 2 bases from V and 4 bases from J, with 17 bases between. The CDR3 runs 16 residues. Written as DNA, the CDR3 is TGTGCCAGCAGCTTATCGCCTAAGGGGGTAGGCACTGAAGCTTTCTTT. Encoded protein: CASSLSPKGVGTEAFF.

V is TRBV5-1 and J is TRBJ1-5, with 7 bases matching TRBD1. The V gene end was trimmed by 4 bases and the J gene end by 5 bases; junction bases not matched to a gene: 6. Germline loops: CDR1 SGHRS, CDR2 YFSETQ. This CDR3 spans 14 amino acids. This chain's CDR3 is CASSRDRAYQPQHF. CDR3 in DNA: TGCGCCAGCAGCCGAGACAGGGCGTATCAGCCCCAGCATTTT.

The rearrangement links TRBV3-1 (or the pseudogene TRBV3-2) to TRBJ2-7, with 9 bases lining up with TRBD1. The length of the CDR3 is 15 residues. CDR1 and CDR2 (germline): LGHDT, YNNKEL (reference sequence). V lost 4 bases to trimming and J lost 6 bases; unmatched junction nucleotides: 10. In DNA form, the CDR3 reads TGTGCCAGCAGCCGAAGGGAGGAGACAGGGGGCGAGCAGTACTTC. This translates into CASSRREETGGEQYF.

This clone was seen more than once but under ten times. The chain couples TRBV7-8 to TRBJ2-7; D might be TRBD1 (6 bases). V was shortened by 5 bases and J by 5 bases, with 13 bases between the two germline ends. The CDR3 is 13 residues long. Germline V gives CDR1 SGHVS, CDR2 FQNEAQ. CDR3: CASSTTRTDEQYV. The CDR3 bases are TGTGCCAGCAGCACCACTAGGACAGACGAGCAGTACGTC.

This clone has a single count. The CDR3 DNA follows: TGTGCCAGCAGTTCACAGGGCTATAGCAATCAGCCCCAGCATTTT. As protein: CASSSQGYSNQPQHF. The rearrangement joins TRBV6-5 to TRBJ1-5, with TRBD1 as a possible D gene (6 bases). CDR3 length: 15 amino acids. The ends were cut back, 4 bases at V and 0 bases at J, with 10 bases in the middle. Germline V gene sequence: CDR1 MNHEY, CDR2 SVGAGI.

The J gene is TRBJ1-1, the V gene TRBV5-1, with D maybe TRBD1 (5 bases). Germline CDR1 SGHRS, CDR2 YFSETQ. With 8 bases removed from V and 2 bases from J, the gap between germline ends came to 10 bases. This CDR3 comprises 12 residues. CDR3 residues: CASGRTNTEAFF. The CDR3 DNA follows: TGCGCCAGTGGACGGACAAACACTGAAGCTTTCTTT. The whole variable domain, filled in from reference TRBV5-1 and TRBJ1-1, reads KAGVTQTPRYLIKTRGQQVTLSCSPISGHRSVSWYQQTPGQGLQFLFEYFSETQRNKGNFPGRFSGRQFSNSRSEMNVSTLELGDSALYLCASGRTNTEAFFGQGTRLTVV.

The genes are TRBV3-1 (or the pseudogene TRBV3-2) and TRBJ2-3, with D uncertain. V lost 0 bases to trimming and J lost 2 bases, with 9 bases between them. Germline-derived CDR1 and CDR2 are LGHDT and YNNKEL (reference sequence). This CDR3 has 15 amino acids. The CDR3: CASSQESQPTDTQYF. Written as DNA, the CDR3 is TGTGCCAGCAGCCAAGAGAGCCAACCCACAGATACGCAGTATTTT.

The chain couples TRBV7-9 to TRBJ1-2, with D unresolved. The CDR3 is 15 residues long. Germline CDR1 SEHNR, CDR2 FQNEAQ (reference sequence). Trimming left V 4 bases short and J 0 bases short, with 12 bases between. The CDR3: CASSYLTAANYGYTF. The CDR3 nucleotides read TGTGCCAGCAGCTACCTCACAGCTGCTAACTATGGCTACACCTTC.

This chain joins TRBV30 and TRBJ1-1; D is unresolved. The CDR3 sequence is 13 residues long. Germline values: CDR1 GTSNPN, CDR2 SVGIG (reference sequence). V dropped 0 bases and J dropped 11 bases, with 16 bases sitting between them. The CDR3 sequence is CAWSVHSTALAFF. CDR3 DNA sequence: TGTGCCTGGAGTGTACATTCCACAGCTCTTGCTTTCTTT. Filled out from reference TRBV30 and TRBJ1-1, the complete variable domain reads SQTIHQWPATLVQPVGSPLSLECTVEGTSNPNLYWYRQAAGRGLQLLFYSVGIGQISSEVPQNLSASRPQDRQFILSSKKLLLSDSGFYLCAWSVHSTALAFFGQGTRLTVV.

CDR3 coding DNA: TGTGCCAGCAGCCCCGCGGCTAACTATGGCTACACCTTC. This sequence encodes CASSPAANYGYTF. The V gene is TRBV2, the J gene TRBJ1-2, with D uncertain. The length of the CDR3 is 13 residues. CDR1 is SNHLY and CDR2 is FYNNEI in the germline V gene. Trimming removed 6 bases from V and 0 bases from J, with 8 bases in between.

The CDR3 DNA is TGTGCCAGTAGTATCTACAGGGGGCAAGCTGAAGCTTTCTTT. Translating it yields CASSIYRGQAEAFF. The chain combines TRBV19 with TRBJ1-1; 9 bases match TRBD1. The V segment lost 3 bases and the J segment 6 bases; nucleotides outside the gene matches: 5. This CDR3 has 14 amino acids. Germline values: CDR1 LNHDA, CDR2 SQIVND (reference sequence).

This clone was counted only a few times. The gene calls are TRBV2 and TRBJ1-2, with D uncertain. Trimming removed 1 base at V and 7 bases at J, with 16 bases between. The CDR3 has 15 residues. CDR1 and CDR2 from the germline V gene are SNHLY and FYNNEI. The DNA of the CDR3 is TGTGCCAGCAGTGAAGTCCCGCCAGGTAGCGGTGGCTACACCTTC. Its translation: CASSEVPPGSGGYTF.

The chain employs TRBV6-6 and TRBJ1-2; TRBD1 agrees at 7 bases. CDR3 size: 16 residues. The J segment lost 2 bases and the V segment lost 5 bases, leaving 11 bases of the junction unmatched. Germline assignment: CDR1 MNHNY and CDR2 SVGAGI (reference sequence). The CDR3 sequence is CASSKDRPSENYGYTF. CDR3 DNA: TGTGCCAGCAGTAAGGACAGGCCCTCCGAAAACTATGGCTACACCTTC.

The chain is built from TRBV5-1 and TRBJ2-7; weak D call: TRBD1 (6 bases). In germline, CDR1 is SGHRS, CDR2 YFSETQ. The CDR3 has 16 residues. The ends were cut back, 5 bases at V and 3 bases at J, with 21 bases in the middle. CDR3 nucleotides: TGCGCCAGCAGTCAAGGGGGAAGGTCCGTAGGCTACGAGCAGTACTTC. Translated, it gives CASSQGGRSVGYEQYF.

This clone was recorded many times. The rearrangement uses TRBV6-5 and TRBJ2-7, with TRBD1 as a possible D gene (6 bases). Trimming stripped 6 bases from V and 3 bases from J, with 12 bases between. The CDR3 covers 13 residues. CDR1 and CDR2 from the germline V gene are MNHEY and SVGAGI. The CDR3 is CASRQGWGYEQYV. CDR3 sequence (DNA): TGTGCCAGCAGACAGGGATGGGGCTACGAGCAGTACGTC.

This rearrangement joins TRBV30 to TRBJ1-6, with D uncertain. Germline assignment: CDR1 GTSNPN and CDR2 SVGIG (reference sequence). V was shortened by 3 bases and J by 7 bases, with 13 bases between the two germline ends. This CDR3 is 14 amino acids long. The CDR3 region is CAWSLAGRNSPLHF. The DNA for the CDR3 is TGTGCCTGGAGCCTCGCAGGCCGAAATTCACCCCTCCACTTT.

The table lists this clone with a few counts. The V gene is TRBV4-1, the J gene TRBJ1-1, with D possibly TRBD1 on 6 matching bases. The V gene lost 1 base and the J gene lost 4 bases, with 13 bases spanning the gap. Germline V CDR1 and CDR2: MGHRA, YSYEKL. There are 15 residues in the CDR3. CDR3 residues: CASSQAFSDSTEAFF. CDR3 bases: TGCGCCAGCAGCCAAGCATTTTCGGACAGCACTGAAGCTTTCTTT.

V is TRBV4-1 and J is TRBJ1-5; D is possibly TRBD1 (6 bases). V was shortened by 1 base and J by 0 bases, with 7 bases between the two germline ends. The length of the CDR3 is 15 residues. CDR1 and CDR2 (germline): MGHRA, YSYEKL. The DNA for the CDR3 is TGCGCCAGCAGCCAAGTCAGGGGTAGCAATCAGCCCCAGCATTTT. Amino acid sequence: CASSQVRGSNQPQHF.

The chain recombines TRBV19 with TRBJ1-1; the match to TRBD1 covers 8 bases. The CDR3 consists of 14 residues. Germline V gene data show CDR1 as LNHDA and CDR2 as SQIVND (reference sequence). Trimming took 8 bases from V and 5 from J; bases not matched to a gene: 10. CDR3 sequence (DNA): TGTGCCAGTCTACAGACAGGGGCAGGGACTGAAGCTTTCTTT. This translates into CASLQTGAGTEAFF. Filled out from reference TRBV19 and TRBJ1-1, the complete variable domain reads DGGITQSPKYLFRKEGQNVTLSCEQNLNHDAMYWYRQDPGQGLRLIYYSQIVNDFQKGDIAEGYSVSREKKESFPLTVTSAQKNPTAFYLCASLQTGAGTEAFFGQGTRLTVV.

The chain links TRBV4-1 to TRBJ2-7, with 7 bases matching TRBD2. V lost 4 bases and J lost 4; bases outside the gene matches: 13. Germline V CDR1 and CDR2: MGHRA, YSYEKL. This CDR3 comprises 16 residues. DNA of the CDR3: TGCGCCAGCAGCCCTTTAGGGTGGGAGGGGCCTTACGAGCAGTACTTC. This translates into CASSPLGWEGPYEQYF.

The CDR3 coding sequence is TGTGCCAGCAGCTCTTCCGCGGCCACCGGGGAGCTGTTTTTT. Residues: CASSSSAATGELFF. V gene TRBV7-3 combines with J gene TRBJ2-2; D gene unclear. This CDR3 comprises 14 residues. Trimming took off 4 bases at V and 4 bases at J, with 10 bases between the two ends. In germline, CDR1 is SGHTA, CDR2 FQGTGA. The whole variable domain, filled in from reference TRBV7-3 and TRBJ2-2, reads GAGVSQTPSNKVTEKGKYVELRCDPISGHTALYWYRQSLGQGPEFLIYFQGTGAADDSGLPNDRFFAVRPEGSVSTLKIQRTERGDSAVYLCASSSSAATGELFFGEGSRLTVL.